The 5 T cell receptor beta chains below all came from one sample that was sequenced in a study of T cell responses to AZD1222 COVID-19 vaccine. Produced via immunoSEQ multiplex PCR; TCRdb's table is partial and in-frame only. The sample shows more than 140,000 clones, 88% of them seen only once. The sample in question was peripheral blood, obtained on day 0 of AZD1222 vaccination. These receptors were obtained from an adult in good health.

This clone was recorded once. CDR3 nucleotide sequence: TGTGCCAGTAGTATAGTAGGACAGGGGTCATATGGCTACACCTTC. Protein sequence: CASSIVGQGSYGYTF. V gene TRBV19 combines with J gene TRBJ1-2, with 9 positions matching TRBD1. V was pared by 1 base and J by 5 bases, with 5 bases of the junction left unmatched. The germline CDR1 and CDR2 sequences are LNHDA and SQIVND (reference sequence). The CDR3 spans 15 residues.

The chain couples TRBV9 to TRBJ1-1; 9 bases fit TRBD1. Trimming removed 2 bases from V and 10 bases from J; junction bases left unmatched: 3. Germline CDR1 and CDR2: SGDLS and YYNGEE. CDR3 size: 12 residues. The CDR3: CASSVGTGRAFF. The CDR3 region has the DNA TGTGCCAGCAGCGTCGGGACAGGGCGAGCTTTCTTT.

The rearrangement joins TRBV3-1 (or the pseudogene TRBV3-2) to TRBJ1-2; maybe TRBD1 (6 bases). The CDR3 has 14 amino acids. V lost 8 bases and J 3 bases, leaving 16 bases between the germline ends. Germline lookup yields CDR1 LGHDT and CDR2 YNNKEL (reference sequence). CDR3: CASPHGGRDYGYTF. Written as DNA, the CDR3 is TGTGCCAGCCCCCACGGGGGGCGCGACTATGGCTACACCTTC.

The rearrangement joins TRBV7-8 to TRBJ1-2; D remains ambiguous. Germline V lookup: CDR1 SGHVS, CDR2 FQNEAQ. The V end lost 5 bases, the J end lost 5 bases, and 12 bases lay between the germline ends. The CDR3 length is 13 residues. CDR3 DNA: TGTGCCAGCAGCCCCCGGGTTGGGTATGGCTACACCTTC. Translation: CASSPRVGYGYTF.

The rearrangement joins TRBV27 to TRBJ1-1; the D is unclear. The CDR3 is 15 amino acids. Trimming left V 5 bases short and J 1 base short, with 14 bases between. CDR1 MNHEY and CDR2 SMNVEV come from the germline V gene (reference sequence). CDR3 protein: CASSPGLAGNTEAFF. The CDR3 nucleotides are TGTGCCAGCAGTCCAGGCCTTGCGGGGAACACTGAAGCTTTCTTT.